Each of the 5 T cell receptor beta chains below was sequenced from the same sample in a study of cytomegalovirus exposure and HLA in healthy donors. Vbeta (60) and Jbeta (13) primers were used in the PCR. The protocol was immunoSEQ multiplex PCR, while the TCRdb copy is restricted to in-frame clones and leaves out a portion. The table includes some 150,000 clones, about 85% detected once. What was sequenced was PBMCs. The receptors were gathered from a woman between 18 and 30 years old in good health and CMV-seronegative.

This rearrangement joins TRBV5-6 to TRBJ1-2, with TRBD1 as a possible D gene (6 bases). Germline loops: CDR1 SGHDT, CDR2 YYEEEE. V lost 10 bases to trimming and J lost 6 bases, with 19 bases between them. CDR3 length: 13 amino acids. The CDR3 reads CAGDKGLIHGYTF. CDR3 coding DNA: TGTGCCGGGGACAAGGGGCTGATTCATGGCTACACCTTC.

The chain links TRBV6-5 to TRBJ1-2; 8 bases fit TRBD1. The germline CDR1 and CDR2 sequences are MNHEY and SVGAGI. Trimming at V came to 5 bases and at J to 2 bases, leaving 7 bases not matched to a gene. This CDR3 comprises 15 residues. The CDR3 sequence is CASSTQRTGNYGYTF. CDR3 nucleotides: TGTGCCAGCAGTACACAACGGACAGGGAACTATGGCTACACCTTC.

Remarks on this clone: The junction shows a germline mismatch at one end, possibly a read error. The chain employs TRBV25-1 and TRBJ2-5, with 8 bases that match TRBD2. Germline V CDR1 and CDR2: MGHDK, SYGVNS. The CDR3 length is 17 residues. This CDR3 reads CASSESGAGVVQGTQYF. Here the CDR3 DNA reads TGTGCCAGCAGTGAATCTGGAGCGGGGGTGGTCCAAGGGACCCAGTACTTC.

This clone was seen only a few times. This sequence joins TRBV7-2 and TRBJ2-7, with a possible D match to TRBD2 (7 bases). Per germline, CDR1 SGHTA and CDR2 FQGNSA. V lost 1 base to trimming and J lost 2 bases, with 12 bases between them. This CDR3 is 15 amino acids long. The CDR3 region is CASSLGGAGAYEQYF. In DNA, the CDR3 is TGTGCCAGCAGCTTAGGGGGGGCGGGGGCCTACGAGCAGTACTTC.

The genes are TRBV5-1 and TRBJ2-3; D remains ambiguous. Trimming shortened V by 6 bases and J by 0 bases, and 8 bases separated the two germline ends. This CDR3 has 13 amino acids. Germline V gene sequence: CDR1 SGHRS, CDR2 YFSETQ. The CDR3 protein is CASNPGSTDTQYF. The CDR3 bases are TGCGCCAGCAACCCCGGGAGCACAGATACGCAGTATTTT.